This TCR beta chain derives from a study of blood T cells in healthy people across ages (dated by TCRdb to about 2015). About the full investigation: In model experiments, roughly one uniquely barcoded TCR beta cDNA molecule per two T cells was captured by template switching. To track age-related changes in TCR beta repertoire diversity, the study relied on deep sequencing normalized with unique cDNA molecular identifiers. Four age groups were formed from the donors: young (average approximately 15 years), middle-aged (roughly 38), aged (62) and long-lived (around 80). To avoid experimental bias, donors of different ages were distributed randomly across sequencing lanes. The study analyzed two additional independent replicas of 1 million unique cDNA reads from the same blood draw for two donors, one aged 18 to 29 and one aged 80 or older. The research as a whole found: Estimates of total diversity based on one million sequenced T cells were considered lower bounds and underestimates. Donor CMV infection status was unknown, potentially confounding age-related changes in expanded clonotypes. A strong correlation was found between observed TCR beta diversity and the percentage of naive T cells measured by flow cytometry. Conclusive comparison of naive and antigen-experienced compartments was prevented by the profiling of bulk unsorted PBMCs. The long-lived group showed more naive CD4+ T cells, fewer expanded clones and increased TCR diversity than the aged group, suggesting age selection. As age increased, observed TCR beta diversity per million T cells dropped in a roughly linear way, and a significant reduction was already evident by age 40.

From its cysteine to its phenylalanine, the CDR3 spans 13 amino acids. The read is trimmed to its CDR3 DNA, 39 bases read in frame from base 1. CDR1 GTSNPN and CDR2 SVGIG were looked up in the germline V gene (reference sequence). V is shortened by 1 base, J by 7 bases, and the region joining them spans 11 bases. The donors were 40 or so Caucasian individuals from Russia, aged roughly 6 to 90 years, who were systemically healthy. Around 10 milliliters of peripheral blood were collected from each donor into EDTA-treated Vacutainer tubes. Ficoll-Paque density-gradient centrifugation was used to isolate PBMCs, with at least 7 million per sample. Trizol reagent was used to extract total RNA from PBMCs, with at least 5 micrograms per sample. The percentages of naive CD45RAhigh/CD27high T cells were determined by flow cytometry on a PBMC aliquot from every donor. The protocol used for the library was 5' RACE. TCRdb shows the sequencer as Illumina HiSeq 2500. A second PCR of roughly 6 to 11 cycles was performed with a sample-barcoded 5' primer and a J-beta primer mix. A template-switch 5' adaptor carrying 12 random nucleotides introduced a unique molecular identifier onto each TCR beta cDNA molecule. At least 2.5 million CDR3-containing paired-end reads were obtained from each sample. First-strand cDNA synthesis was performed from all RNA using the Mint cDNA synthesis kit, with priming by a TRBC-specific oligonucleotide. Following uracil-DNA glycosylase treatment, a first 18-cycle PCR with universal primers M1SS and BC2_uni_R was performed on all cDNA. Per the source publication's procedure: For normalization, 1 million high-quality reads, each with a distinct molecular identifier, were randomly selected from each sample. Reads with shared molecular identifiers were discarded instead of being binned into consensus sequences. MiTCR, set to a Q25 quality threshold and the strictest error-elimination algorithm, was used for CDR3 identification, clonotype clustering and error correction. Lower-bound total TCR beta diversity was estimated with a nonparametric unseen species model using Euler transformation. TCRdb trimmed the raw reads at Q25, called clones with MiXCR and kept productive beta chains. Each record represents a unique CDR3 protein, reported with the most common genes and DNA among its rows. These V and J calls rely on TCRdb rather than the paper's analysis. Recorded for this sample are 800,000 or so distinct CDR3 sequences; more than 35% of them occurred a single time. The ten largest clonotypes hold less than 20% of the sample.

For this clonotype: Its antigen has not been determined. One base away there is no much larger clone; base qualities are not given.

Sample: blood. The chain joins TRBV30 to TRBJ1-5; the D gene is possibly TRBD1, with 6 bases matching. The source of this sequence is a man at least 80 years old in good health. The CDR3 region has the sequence CAWSAGGEQPQHF. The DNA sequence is TGTGCCTGGAGTGCTGGGGGCGAGCAGCCCCAGCATTTT. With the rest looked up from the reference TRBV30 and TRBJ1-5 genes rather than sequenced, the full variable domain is SQTIHQWPATLVQPVGSPLSLECTVEGTSNPNLYWYRQAAGRGLQLLFYSVGIGQISSEVPQNLSASRPQDRQFILSSKKLLLSDSGFYLCAWSAGGEQPQHFGDGTRLSIL.